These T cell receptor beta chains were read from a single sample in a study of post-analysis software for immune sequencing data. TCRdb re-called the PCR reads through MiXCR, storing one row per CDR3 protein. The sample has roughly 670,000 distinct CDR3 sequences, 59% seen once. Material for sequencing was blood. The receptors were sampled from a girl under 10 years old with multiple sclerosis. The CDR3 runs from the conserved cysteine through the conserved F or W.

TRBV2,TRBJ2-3,CASTFLGVGHGTDTQYF
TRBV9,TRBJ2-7,CASSVDGSYEQYF
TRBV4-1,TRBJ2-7,CASSQVGKYYEQYF
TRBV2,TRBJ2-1,CASGSSGKASNEQFF
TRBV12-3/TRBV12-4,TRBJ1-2,CASSLIIGQLPYGYTF
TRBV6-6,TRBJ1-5,CASTSDGSNQPRHF
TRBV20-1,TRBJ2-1,CSGSSGGNEQFF
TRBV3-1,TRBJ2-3,CASSPKGREEWDTQYF
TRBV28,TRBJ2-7,CASSRERGPYEQYF
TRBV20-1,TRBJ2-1,CSAKTGTGIYNEQFF
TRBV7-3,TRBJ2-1,CASSSSPDSYNEQFF
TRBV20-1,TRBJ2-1,CSARVIGGAGNEQFF
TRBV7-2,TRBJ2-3,CASSLGASTSDTQYF
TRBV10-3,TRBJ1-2,CAISVGQTNGYTF
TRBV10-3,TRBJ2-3,CAISTVTGTDTQYF
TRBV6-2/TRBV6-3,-,CASSYLRQGGTQYF
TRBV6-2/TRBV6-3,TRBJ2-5,CASSYAAGGQETQYF
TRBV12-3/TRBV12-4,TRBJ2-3,CASSFRTSTLADTQYF
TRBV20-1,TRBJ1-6,CSARSTVAHSPLHF
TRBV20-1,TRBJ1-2,CSAREVRVGYGYTF
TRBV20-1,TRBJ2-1,CSAPRSSGSNEQFF
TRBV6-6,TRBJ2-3,CASSYSIGDTQYF
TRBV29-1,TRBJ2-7,CSVEAVSGRAYEQYF
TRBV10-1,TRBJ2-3,CASSGGQLTSDTQYF
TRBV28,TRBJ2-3,CASSLVLAGSEVDTQYF
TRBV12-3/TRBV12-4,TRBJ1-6,CASSLGLMGQKSSPLHF
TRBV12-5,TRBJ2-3,CASGAGQGTDTQYF
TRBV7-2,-,CASIGKAKNIQYF
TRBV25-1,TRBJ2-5,CASSEWTGRSGETQYF
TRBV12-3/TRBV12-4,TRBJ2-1,CASIRSGRSSYNEQFF
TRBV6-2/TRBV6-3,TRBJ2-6,CASSSHDRTGANVLTF
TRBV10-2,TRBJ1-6,CASSEKKGRANGSPLHF
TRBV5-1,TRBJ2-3,CASSLLTLGDTQYF
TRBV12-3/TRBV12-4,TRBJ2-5,CASSPAQRETQYF
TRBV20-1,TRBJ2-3,CSWLSREGTDTQYF